The entry that follows covers one T cell receptor (beta chain) sequence. The germline CDR1 and CDR2 sequences are SNHLY and FYNNEI. This CDR3 comprises 14 residues. The J segment lost 11 bases and the V segment lost 4 bases, leaving 11 bases of the junction unmatched. Using a J-beta primer mix together with a sample-barcoded 5' primer, a second PCR was run for roughly 6 to 12 cycles. TCRdb analysed the 5' RACE reads with MiXCR anew, one entry per CDR3 protein. Here the sample spans approximately 1,000,000 distinct CDR3 sequences, 45% being singletons. This record comes from a study of blood T cells in healthy people across ages. Whenever a sample was processed, at least 6 million PBMCs were isolated.

The gene calls are TRBV2 and TRBJ1-5, with 7 nucleotides matching TRBD1. Sequenced material: blood. The source of this sequence is a woman in her fifties or sixties in good health. CDR3: CASSARQGPGAQHF. The CDR3 nucleotides read TGTGCCAGCAGTGCACGACAGGGACCTGGGGCCCAGCATTTT. Based on the CDR3 plus reference TRBV2 and TRBJ1-5, the full variable domain is EPEVTQTPSHQVTQMGQEVILRCVPISNHLYFYWYRQILGQKVEFLVSFYNNEISEKSEIFDDQFSVERPDGSNFTLKIRSTKLEDSAMYFCASSARQGPGAQHFGDGTRLSIL.